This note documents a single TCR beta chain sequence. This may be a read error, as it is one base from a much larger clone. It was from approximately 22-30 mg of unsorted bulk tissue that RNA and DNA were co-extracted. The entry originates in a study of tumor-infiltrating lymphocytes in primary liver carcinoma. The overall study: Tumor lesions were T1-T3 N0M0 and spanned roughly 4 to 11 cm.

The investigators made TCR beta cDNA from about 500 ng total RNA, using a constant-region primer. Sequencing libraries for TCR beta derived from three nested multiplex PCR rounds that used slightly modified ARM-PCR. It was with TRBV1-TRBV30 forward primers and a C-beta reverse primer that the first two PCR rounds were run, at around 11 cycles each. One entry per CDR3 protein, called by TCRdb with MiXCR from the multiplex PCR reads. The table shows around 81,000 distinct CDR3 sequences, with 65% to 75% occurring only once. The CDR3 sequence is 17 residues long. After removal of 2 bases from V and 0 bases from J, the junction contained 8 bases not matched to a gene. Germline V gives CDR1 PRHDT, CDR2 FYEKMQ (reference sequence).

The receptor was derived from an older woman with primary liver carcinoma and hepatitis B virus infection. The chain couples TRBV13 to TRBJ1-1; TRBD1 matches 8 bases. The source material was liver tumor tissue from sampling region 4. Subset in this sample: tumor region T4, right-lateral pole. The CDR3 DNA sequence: TGTGCCAGCAGCTTACCCCAGGGGGCCCTCGTGAACACTGAAGCTTTCTTT. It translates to CASSLPQGALVNTEAFF.